The 2 T cell receptor beta chains given below trace back to one sample, sequenced in a study of T cells in narcolepsy. Here immunoSEQ multiplex PCR was the method, and the copy in TCRdb shows in-frame clones only, minus some. Altogether about 35,000 clones are present, 65% to 85% being singletons, with the ten largest covering roughly 1%. The sample taken for sequencing was memory (CD45RA-) CD4+ T cells from blood. The receptor source for this set is a human donor in good health.

This clone was counted only a few times. V gene TRBV6-7 combines with J gene TRBJ1-4; D remains ambiguous. TRBV6-7 is labeled an ORF, and its function is uncertain. CDR3 length equals 14 residues. V shed 11 bases and J shed 7 bases, with 20 bases lying between them. The CDR3: CAAPLEGRREKLFF. The CDR3 coding sequence is TGTGCCGCACCTCTGGAAGGGAGGCGTGAAAAACTGTTTTTT.

The V gene is TRBV5-1, the J gene TRBJ2-3; weak D call: TRBD1 (5 bases). CDR3 length equals 15 residues. Trimming stripped 3 bases from V and 3 bases from J, with 14 bases between. CDR1 SGHRS and CDR2 YFSETQ come from the germline V gene. CDR3 loop: CASSSGATVTDTQYF. The DNA for the CDR3 is TGCGCCAGCAGCTCTGGGGCCACCGTGACAGATACGCAGTATTTT.